The clone carrying this T cell receptor beta chain turned up a few times. These data are taken from a study of blood T cell repertoires in COVID-19. Study at large: Specimens from acute and convalescent COVID-19 originated in the United States, Italy and Spain. From T cells, B-cell-depleted T cells, or PBMCs came the material, which was cDNA or gDNA.

Donors were grouped by their self-reported clinical history. The CDR3 loop spans 15 amino acids. V trimming: 5 bases; J trimming: 6 bases; junction bases outside the gene matches: 11. Germline V lookup: CDR1 SGHRS, CDR2 YFSETQ. Authors' analysis steps: Quantification of nucleated cells was approximated via reference gene primer amplification. Only in-frame clones appear in the TCRdb table, and some are missing; sequencing was by immunoSEQ multiplex PCR. Clonal size and the V and J genes are those of that table, whereas D and trimming came from the DNA. The repertoire holds 350,000 to 550,000 clones, with 87% as singletons.

Sequenced sample: PBMCs or T cells enriched from blood (not recorded which). This chain links TRBV5-1 with TRBJ2-7; the match to TRBD1 covers 10 bases. The TCR comes from a woman aged 18-35 years with acute COVID-19. The CDR3, as DNA: TGCGCCAGCAGTACGGCGCCGGGACAGGGGACCGAGCAGTACTTC. Translated: CASSTAPGQGTEQYF.